This entry concerns a single T cell receptor (beta chain). Its specificity is not known. The data belong to a study of cytomegalovirus exposure and HLA in healthy donors. Per the germline V gene, CDR1 is SGHRS and CDR2 is YFSETQ. The CDR3 runs to 15 residues. The junction had 6 bases not matched to a gene; V was cut back by 3 bases and J by 2 bases. Findings of the study overall: According to an earlier analysis, most TCR beta V segments yielded productive rearrangements about 87% or about 30% of the time. Sequencing depth across donors, presence/absence analyses assumed, was roughly uniform.

In the PCR, 60 Vbeta and 13 Jbeta primers were used. Assay used: immunoSEQ multiplex PCR; TCRdb lists only in-frame clones, some missing. Of 150,000 to 180,000 clones detected, approximately 80% appear once; the ten largest clones hold 10% to 15%. The sequenced sample was PBMCs. The sequence was collected from a man aged 30-40 years in good health and CMV-seropositive. The V call is TRBV5-1, the J call TRBJ2-5; TRBD1 aligns across 8 bases. CDR3 bases: TGCGCCAGCAGCTGGACAGGGACCGCTCAAGAGACCCAGTACTTC. Translation: CASSWTGTAQETQYF.